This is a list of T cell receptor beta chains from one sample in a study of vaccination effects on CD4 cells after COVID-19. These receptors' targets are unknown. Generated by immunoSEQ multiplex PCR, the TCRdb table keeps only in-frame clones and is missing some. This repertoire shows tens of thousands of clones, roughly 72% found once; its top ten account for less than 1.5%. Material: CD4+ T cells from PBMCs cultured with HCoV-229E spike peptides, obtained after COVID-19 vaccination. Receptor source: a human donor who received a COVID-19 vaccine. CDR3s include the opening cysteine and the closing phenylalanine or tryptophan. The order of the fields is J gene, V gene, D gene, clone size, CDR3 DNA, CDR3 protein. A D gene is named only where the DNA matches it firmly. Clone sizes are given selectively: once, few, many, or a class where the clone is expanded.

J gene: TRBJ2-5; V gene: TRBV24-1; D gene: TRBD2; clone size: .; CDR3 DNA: TGTGCCACCAGTGAGACTAGCGGGGGGGCTTCAGAGACCCAGTACTTC; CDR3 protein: CATSETSGGASETQYF
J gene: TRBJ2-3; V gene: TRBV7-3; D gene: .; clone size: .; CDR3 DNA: TGTGCCAGCAGCTTAAACGAAGGGGTTACGCAGTATTTT; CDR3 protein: CASSLNEGVTQYF
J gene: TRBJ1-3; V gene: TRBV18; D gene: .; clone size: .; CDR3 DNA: TGTGCCAGCTCACCAATCCGTCCCGGACAGAGCTCTGGAAACACCATATATTTT; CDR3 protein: CASSPIRPGQSSGNTIYF
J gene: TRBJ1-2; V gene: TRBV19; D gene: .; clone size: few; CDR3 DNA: TGTGCCAGTAGAGAGGACAATTCACGATGGAACTATGGCTACACCTTC; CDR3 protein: CASREDNSRWNYGYTF
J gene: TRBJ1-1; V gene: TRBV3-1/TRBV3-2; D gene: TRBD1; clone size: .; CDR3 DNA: TGTGCCAGCAGCCAGAGGGACAGGAAGAACACTGAAGCTTTCTTT; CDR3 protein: CASSQRDRKNTEAFF
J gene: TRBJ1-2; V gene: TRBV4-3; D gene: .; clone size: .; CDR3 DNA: TGCGCCAGCAGCCAAGATTTAGGGACAACACCTAACTATGGCTACACCTTC; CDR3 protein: CASSQDLGTTPNYGYTF
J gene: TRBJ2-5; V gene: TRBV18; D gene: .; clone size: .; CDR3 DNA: TGTGCCAGCTCACCGCTTCAGGGGCTACAAGAGACCCAGTACTTC; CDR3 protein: CASSPLQGLQETQYF
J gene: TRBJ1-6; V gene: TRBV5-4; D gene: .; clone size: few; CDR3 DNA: TGTGCCAGCAGCTTGAACCGACAGGAACATAATTCACCCCTCCACTTT; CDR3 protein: CASSLNRQEHNSPLHF
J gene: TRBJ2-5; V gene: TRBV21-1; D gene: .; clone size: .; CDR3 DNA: TGTGCCAGCAGCAACGGTGGACAGGGAGGTTTAGAGACCCAGTACTTC; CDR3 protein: CASSNGGQGGLETQYF
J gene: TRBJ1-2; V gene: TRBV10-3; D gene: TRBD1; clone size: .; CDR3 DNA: TGTGCCATCAGTGATAAAGGACAGGGAGGCTACACCTTC; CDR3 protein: CAISDKGQGGYTF
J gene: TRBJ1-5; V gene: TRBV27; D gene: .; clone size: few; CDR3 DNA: TGTGCCAGCAGTTTGGATCTTTATAGCAATCAGCCCCAGCATTTT; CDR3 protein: CASSLDLYSNQPQHF
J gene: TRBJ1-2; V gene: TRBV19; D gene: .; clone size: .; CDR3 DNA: TGTGCCAGTAACTCCCTCGCGGCAGAGGGGGGAAACTATGGCTACACCTTC; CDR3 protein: CASNSLAAEGGNYGYTF
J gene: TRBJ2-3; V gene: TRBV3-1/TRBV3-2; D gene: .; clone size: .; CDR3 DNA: TGTGCCAGCACCACGACTAAGGCCCCCACAGATACGCAGTATTTT; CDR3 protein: CASTTTKAPTDTQYF
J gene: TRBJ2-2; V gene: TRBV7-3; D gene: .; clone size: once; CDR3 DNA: TGTGCCAGCAGCTACTCCTCAGCGGGCACCGGGGAGCTGTTTTTT; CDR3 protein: CASSYSSAGTGELFF
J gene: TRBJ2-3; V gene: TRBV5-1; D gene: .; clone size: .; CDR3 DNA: TGCGCCAGCAGTTTGGGGTTTGTCAGGGACCACTATACCACAGATACGCAGTATTTT; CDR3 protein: CASSLGFVRDHYTTDTQYF
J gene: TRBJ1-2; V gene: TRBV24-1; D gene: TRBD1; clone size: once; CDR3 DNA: TGTGCCACCAGTGATCCCCGATATAGCGGGACAGGGGGCTATGGCTACACCTTC; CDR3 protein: CATSDPRYSGTGGYGYTF
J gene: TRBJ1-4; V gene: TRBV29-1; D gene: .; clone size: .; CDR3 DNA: TGCAGCGTAGTCGAATGGCAAAAACTGTTTTTT; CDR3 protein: CSVVEWQKLFF
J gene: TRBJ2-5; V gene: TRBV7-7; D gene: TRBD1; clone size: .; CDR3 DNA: TGTGCCAGCAGCCCAGGACAGGGGACGGGAGAGACCCAGTACTTC; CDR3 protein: CASSPGQGTGETQYF
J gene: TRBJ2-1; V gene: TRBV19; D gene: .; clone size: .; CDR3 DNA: TGTGCCAGTAGTATTAGGACACCAGAGTACAATGAGCAGTTCTTC; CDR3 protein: CASSIRTPEYNEQFF
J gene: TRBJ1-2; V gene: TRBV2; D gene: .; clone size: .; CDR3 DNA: TGTGCCAGCAGTGAAGACAGGGTAATTGGCTATGGCTACACCTTC; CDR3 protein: CASSEDRVIGYGYTF
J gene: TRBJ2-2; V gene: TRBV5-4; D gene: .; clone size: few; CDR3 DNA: TGTGCCAGCAGCCCTAGCAGGGGTACCGGGGAGCTGTTTTTT; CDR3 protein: CASSPSRGTGELFF
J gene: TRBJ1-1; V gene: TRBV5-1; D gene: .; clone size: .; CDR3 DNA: TGCGCCAGCAGTTTTAAGGGAGTCCTATTGAACACTGAAGCTTTCTTT; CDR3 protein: CASSFKGVLLNTEAFF
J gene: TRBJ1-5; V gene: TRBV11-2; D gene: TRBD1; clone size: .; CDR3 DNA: TGTGCCAGCAGCCGAGGTCAACGACAGGGCGGTCAGCCCCAGCATTTT; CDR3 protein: CASSRGQRQGGQPQHF